What follows is one T cell receptor (beta chain) and its context. Measured with immunoSEQ multiplex PCR; TCRdb has only the in-frame clones, and not every one. The table has 140,000 or so clones, approximately 82% seen once. This CDR3 has 16 amino acids. Trimming removed 3 bases from V and 4 bases from J; junction bases left unmatched: 5. Germline assignment: CDR1 PRHDT and CDR2 FYEKMQ (reference sequence). The data originate from a study of blood T cell repertoires in COVID-19. The receptor comes from a man in his 60s with active or convalescent COVID-19. The gene calls are TRBV13 and TRBJ2-2; 10 bases are a match to TRBD2. Sequencing used peripheral blood. CDR3: CASSFSSGGPTGELFF. The CDR3, as DNA: TGTGCCAGCAGCTTTTCTAGCGGGGGACCCACCGGGGAGCTGTTTTTT.